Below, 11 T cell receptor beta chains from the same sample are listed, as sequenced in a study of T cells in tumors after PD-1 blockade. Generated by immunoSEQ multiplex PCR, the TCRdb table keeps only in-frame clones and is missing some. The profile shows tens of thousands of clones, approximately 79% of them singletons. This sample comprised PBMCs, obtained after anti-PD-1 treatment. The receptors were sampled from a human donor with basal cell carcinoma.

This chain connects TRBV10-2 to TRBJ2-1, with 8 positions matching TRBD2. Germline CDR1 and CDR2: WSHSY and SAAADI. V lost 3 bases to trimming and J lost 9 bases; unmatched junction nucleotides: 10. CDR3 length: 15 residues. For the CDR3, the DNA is TGCGCCAGCAGTGACCCCGGGGGGGCAGAGGTTGAGCAGTTCTTC. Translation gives CASSDPGGAEVEQFF.

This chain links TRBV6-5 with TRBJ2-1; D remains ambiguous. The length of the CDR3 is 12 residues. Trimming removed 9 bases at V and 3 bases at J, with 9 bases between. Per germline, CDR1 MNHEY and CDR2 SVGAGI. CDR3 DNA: TGTGCCAGTAAGGGATTCTACAATGAGCAGTTCTTC. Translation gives CASKGFYNEQFF.

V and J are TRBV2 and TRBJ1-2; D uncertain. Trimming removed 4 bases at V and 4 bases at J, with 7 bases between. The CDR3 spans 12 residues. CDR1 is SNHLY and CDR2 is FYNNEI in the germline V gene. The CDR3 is CASSVVSYGYTF. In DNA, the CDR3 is TGTGCCAGCAGTGTAGTCAGCTATGGCTACACCTTC.

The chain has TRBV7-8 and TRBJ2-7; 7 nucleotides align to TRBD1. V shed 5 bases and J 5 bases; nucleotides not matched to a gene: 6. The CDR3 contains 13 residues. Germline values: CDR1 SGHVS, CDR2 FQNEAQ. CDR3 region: CASSPNTGDEQYF. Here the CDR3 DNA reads TGTGCCAGCAGCCCGAATACAGGGGACGAGCAGTACTTC.

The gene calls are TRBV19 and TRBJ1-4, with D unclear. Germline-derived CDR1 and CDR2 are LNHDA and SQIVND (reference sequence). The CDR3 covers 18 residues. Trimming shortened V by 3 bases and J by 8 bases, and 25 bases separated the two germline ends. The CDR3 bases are TGTGCCAGTAGTATGGGAAGAGGGTCCATGCAGTCGGGAGAAAAACTGTTTTTT. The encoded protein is CASSMGRGSMQSGEKLFF. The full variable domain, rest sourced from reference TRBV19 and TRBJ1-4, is DGGITQSPKYLFRKEGQNVTLSCEQNLNHDAMYWYRQDPGQGLRLIYYSQIVNDFQKGDIAEGYSVSREKKESFPLTVTSAQKNPTAFYLCASSMGRGSMQSGEKLFFGSGTQLSVL.

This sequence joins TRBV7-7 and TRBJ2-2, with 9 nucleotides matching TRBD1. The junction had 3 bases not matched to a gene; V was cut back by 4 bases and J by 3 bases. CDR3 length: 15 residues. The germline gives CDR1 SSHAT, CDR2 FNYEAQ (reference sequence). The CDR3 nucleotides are TGTGCCAGCAGCTCCGGGACAGGGCACACCGGGGAGCTGTTTTTT. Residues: CASSSGTGHTGELFF.

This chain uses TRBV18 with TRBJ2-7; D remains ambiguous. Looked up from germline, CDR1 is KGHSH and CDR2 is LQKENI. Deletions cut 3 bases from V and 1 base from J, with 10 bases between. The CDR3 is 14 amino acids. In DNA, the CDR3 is TGTGCCAGCTCACCCCAACCCCAGTCCTACGAGCAGTACTTC. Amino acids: CASSPQPQSYEQYF.

CDR3 residues: CASSLLAGDFEQFF. The CDR3 region has the DNA TGTGCCAGCAGCTTACTAGCGGGGGATTTTGAGCAGTTCTTC. This chain uses TRBV7-2 with TRBJ2-1; 10 nucleotides match TRBD2. The junction had 4 bases not matched to a gene; V was cut back by 2 bases and J by 9 bases. The CDR3 runs 14 residues. Germline V lookup: CDR1 SGHTA, CDR2 FQGNSA.

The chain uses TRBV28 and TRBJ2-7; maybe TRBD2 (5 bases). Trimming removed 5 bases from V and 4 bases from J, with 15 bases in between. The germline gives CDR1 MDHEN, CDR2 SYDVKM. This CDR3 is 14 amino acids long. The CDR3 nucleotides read TGTGCCAGCAGTCCGGTCGGACGGACTTACGAGCAGTACTTC. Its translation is CASSPVGRTYEQYF. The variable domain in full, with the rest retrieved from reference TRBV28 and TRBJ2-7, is DVKVTQSSRYLVKRTGEKVFLECVQDMDHENMFWYRQDPGLGLRLIYFSYDVKMKEKGDIPEGYSVSREKKERFSLILESASTNQTSMYLCASSPVGRTYEQYFGPGTRLTVT.

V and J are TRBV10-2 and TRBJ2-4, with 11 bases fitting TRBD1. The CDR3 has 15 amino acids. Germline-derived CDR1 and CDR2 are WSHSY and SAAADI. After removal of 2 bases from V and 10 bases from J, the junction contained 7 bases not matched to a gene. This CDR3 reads CASSERTGGTHIQYF. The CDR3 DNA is TGCGCCAGCAGTGAGCGGACAGGGGGCACTCATATTCAGTACTTC.

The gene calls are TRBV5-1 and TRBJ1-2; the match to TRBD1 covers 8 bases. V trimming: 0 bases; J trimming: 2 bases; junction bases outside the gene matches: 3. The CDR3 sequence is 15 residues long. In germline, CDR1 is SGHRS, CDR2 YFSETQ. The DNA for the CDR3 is TGCGCCAGCAGCTTGGCGGGACAGGAAAACTATGGCTACACCTTC. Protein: CASSLAGQENYGYTF.